This TCR beta chain was sequenced during a study of blood T cell repertoires in COVID-19 (dated by TCRdb to the early 2020s). Study-wide context: Samples from collaborators originated in the United States, Italy and Spain and spanned both the acute and convalescent phases of COVID-19. The prospective study material was composed of cDNA or gDNA derived from T cells, B-cell-depleted T cells, or PBMCs. The dataset comprised deeply sampled blood TCRbeta repertoires from subjects exposed to, actively infected with, or recovered from COVID-19. The repertoires were made available in a free public database intended to serve as a resource for research on the immune response to SARS-CoV-2. The samples were drawn from two sources: the first 160 participants of the ongoing ImmuneRACE study, and 1,000 to 1,500 subjects contributed by 6 global collaborators. A de-identified subject ID, COVID-19 status, age in years and sex were almost always included in the sample metadata. Where available, HLA class I and class II types were obtained from metadata supplied by the sample provider rather than from assay-based typing.

What the study reported, not specific to this receptor: How much clinical and demographic metadata was included differed by source and by participant, and the metadata was provided uncurated.

Whole blood was collected in K2EDTA tubes by collaborating institutions according to the institutions' own protocols. For TCRbeta analysis, collaborators shipped samples in one of three forms: frozen whole blood, isolated PBMCs, or DNA extracted from either of those sample types. The immunoSEQ Assay, a bias-controlled multiplex PCR, was used to amplify TCRbeta CDR3 regions from genomic DNA. The source study handled its data this way. The number of nucleated cells in each sample was estimated by amplification of reference gene primers within the assay. To quantify the absolute abundance of each unique TCRbeta CDR3 rearrangement, sequence reads were collapsed and filtered. For each sample, productive Simpson clonality was calculated as the square root of Simpson's diversity index across productive rearrangements. TCRdb stores this immuneACCESS table with in-frame sequences only. Part of the clones is absent; in the studies checked, under half of the shortfall reflects unresolved V genes, and no reason is known for the rest. V and J calls and clone size are copied from that table; D and trimming were computed from the DNA. Counted in this sample were roughly 97,000 clones; around 90% of them appeared once. The top ten clonotypes cover less than 6.5% of the sample.

Trimming leaves V shorter by 4 bases and J shorter by 7 bases, with the junction holding 6 bases beyond the gene matches. From the germline V gene, CDR1 is LGHNA and CDR2 is YSLEER. The CDR3 runs 13 amino acids, cysteine and phenylalanine included. Kept here is only the CDR3 DNA, which spans 39 bases and is read in frame from base 1. With respect to this clone: Its antigen target is currently unknown. Base qualities are not provided; no much larger clone lies one nucleotide away.

Sequencing was performed on peripheral blood. The V gene is TRBV4-3 and the J gene is TRBJ1-2; 7 central nucleotides agree with TRBD1. This clonotype was obtained from a human donor in a cohort sampled during active COVID-19. The CDR3 here reads CASSRRDRTGYTF. In nucleotide form, the sequence is TGCGCCAGCAGCCGACGGGACAGAACTGGCTACACCTTC.